This TCR beta chain was obtained from a study of T cell responses to AZD1222 COVID-19 vaccine. Study information: The analysis combined second doses at about 4 or about 12 weeks.

General study results and limits: White British people made up most donors, females outnumbered males, and clonal diversity was possibly underestimated. Spike-specific TCR repertoires showed rising breadth and depth after two AZD1222 doses. No repertoire was sampled before or during the peak T cell response, only after it.

A note on this clone: Its antigen is still unknown.

Profiled with immunoSEQ multiplex PCR; TCRdb holds only in-frame clones, not every one. This table has 150,000 to 200,000 clones, approximately 93% appearing once. This CDR3 contains 15 residues. V lost 1 base and J lost 7, with 14 bases in between. V usage is TRBV5-3 and J usage is TRBJ1-4, with D possibly matching TRBD1 (5 bases). TRBV5-3 belongs to the ORF category, with a function that is uncertain. Sequenced here: peripheral blood, sampled on day 0 of AZD1222 vaccination. The clonotype was recovered from an adult in good health. The DNA for the CDR3 is TGTGCCAGAAGCTTGAGTAGGGGCCGCTGTGAAAAACTGTTTTTT. This translates into CARSLSRGRCEKLFF.